The clone carrying this TCR beta chain was seen a handful of times. Antigen specificity is unknown. This entry belongs to a study of cytomegalovirus exposure and HLA in healthy donors. Findings of the study overall: Further analysis, carried out later, found HLA-associated TCR beta chains more clonally expanded than equally common other chains.

The CDR3 spans 14 residues. After removal of 2 bases from V and 9 bases from J, the junction contained 6 bases not matched to a gene. Germline lookup yields CDR1 SGHDT and CDR2 YYEEEE. Both 60 Vbeta primers and 13 Jbeta primers went into the PCR. Libraries were prepared by immunoSEQ multiplex PCR; TCRdb keeps only in-frame clonotypes and omits some of them. The profile shows about 160,000 clones, 65% to 85% of them singletons. The sequence was obtained from a man between 35 and 55 years old in good health and CMV-seropositive. The chain links TRBV5-6 to TRBJ2-1; 9 nucleotides match TRBD1. The sample consisted of PBMCs. The CDR3 bases are TGTGCCAGCAGCTTCCGGGACAGGGTAGGTGAGCAGTTCTTC. This codes for CASSFRDRVGEQFF.